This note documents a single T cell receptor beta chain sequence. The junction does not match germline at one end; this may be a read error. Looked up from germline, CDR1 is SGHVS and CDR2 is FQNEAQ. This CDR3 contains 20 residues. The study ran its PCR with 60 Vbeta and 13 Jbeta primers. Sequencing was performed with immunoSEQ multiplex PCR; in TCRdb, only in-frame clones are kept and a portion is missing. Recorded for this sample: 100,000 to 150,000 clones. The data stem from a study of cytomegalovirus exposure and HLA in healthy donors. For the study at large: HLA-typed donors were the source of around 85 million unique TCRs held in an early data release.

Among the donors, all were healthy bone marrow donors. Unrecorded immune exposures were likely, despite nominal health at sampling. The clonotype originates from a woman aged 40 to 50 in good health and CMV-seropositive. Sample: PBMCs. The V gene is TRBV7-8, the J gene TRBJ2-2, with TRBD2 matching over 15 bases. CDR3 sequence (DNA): TGTGCCAGCAGCTTAACCCGCCCAGGACTAGCGGGAGGGGACACCGAGGAGCTGTTTTTT. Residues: CASSLTRPGLAGGDTEELFF.